Below are 25 T cell receptor beta chains sequenced from a single sample in a study of Ad26.COV2.S vaccination and SARS-CoV-2 variants (dated by TCRdb to the early 2020s). In the paper's terms, the time point label means: individuals recovered from natural SARS-CoV-2 infection. Receptor amplification or capture employed the immunoSEQ multiplex PCR assay. TCRdb stores this immuneACCESS table with in-frame sequences only. Part of the clones is absent; in the studies checked, under half of the shortfall reflects unresolved V genes, and no reason is known for the rest. The sample includes about 100,000 clones, with over 70% observed a single time. In total, the top ten clones hold 15% to 20% of the sample. Here the sequenced sample was peripheral blood, taken after recovery from COVID-19. These receptor sequences come from a human donor who had recovered from COVID-19.

The sample holds one count of this clone. The chain carries TRBV4-2 and TRBJ1-6; 8 positions agree with TRBD1. This CDR3 is built from 16 residues. The germline CDR1 and CDR2 sequences are LGHNA and YNFKEQ. V trimming: 0 bases; J trimming: 6 bases; junction bases outside the gene matches: 4. CDR3 protein: CASSQESGQGNSPLHF. For the CDR3, the DNA is TGTGCCAGCAGCCAAGAGAGCGGACAGGGTAATTCACCCCTCCACTTT.

The J gene is TRBJ1-1, the V gene TRBV3-1 (or the pseudogene TRBV3-2); a possible D gene is TRBD1 (5 bases). Deletions cut 4 bases from V and 1 base from J, with 10 bases between. This CDR3 is built from 14 residues. CDR1 is LGHDT and CDR2 is YNNKEL in the germline V gene (reference sequence). In DNA, the CDR3 is TGTGCCAGCAGCCTGATCGACAGGAACACTGAAGCTTTCTTT. It specifies CASSLIDRNTEAFF.

The chain is built from TRBV4-1 and TRBJ2-1; TRBD2 matches 10 bases. Losses at the gene ends were 3 bases for V and 5 bases for J; bases not matched to a gene: 7. Looked up from germline, CDR1 is MGHRA and CDR2 is YSYEKL. The CDR3 extends over 16 amino acids. Written as DNA, the CDR3 is TGCGCCAGCAGCCAGCACCTAGCGGGGGCCAACAATGAGCAGTTCTTC. It encodes CASSQHLAGANNEQFF.

V and J are TRBV19 and TRBJ1-4; D remains ambiguous. Trimming left V 3 bases short and J 4 bases short, with 9 bases between. Germline V gene sequence: CDR1 LNHDA, CDR2 SQIVND (reference sequence). The CDR3 length is 14 residues. The CDR3 region is CASSIGVGNEKLFF. DNA of the CDR3: TGTGCCAGTAGTATCGGGGTGGGTAATGAAAAACTGTTTTTT.

The J gene is TRBJ2-3, the V gene TRBV2, with 10 bases matching TRBD2. J was trimmed by 4 bases and V by 0 bases; bases with no gene match: 4. Germline V gene sequence: CDR1 SNHLY, CDR2 FYNNEI. The CDR3 spans 16 residues. The CDR3 loop is CASSEALAGSSDTQYF. DNA for the CDR3: TGTGCCAGCAGTGAAGCACTAGCGGGGTCTTCAGATACGCAGTATTTT.

The chain is built from TRBV7-9 and TRBJ2-2; D gene unclear. In germline, CDR1 is SEHNR, CDR2 FQNEAQ (reference sequence). Trimming removed 8 bases at V and 4 bases at J, with 8 bases between. This CDR3 has 12 residues. The chain's CDR3 is CASLVSTGELFF. CDR3 DNA: TGTGCCAGCCTGGTTAGCACCGGGGAGCTGTTTTTT.

The CDR3 spells CASNAGAKTYSNQPQHF. CDR3 nucleotides: TGTGCCAGTAATGCAGGGGCGAAAACCTATAGCAATCAGCCCCAGCATTTT. J is TRBJ1-5 and V is TRBV19, with D perhaps matching TRBD1 (6 bases). V dropped 7 bases and J dropped 0 bases, with 19 bases sitting between them. CDR3 size: 17 residues. Germline loops: CDR1 LNHDA, CDR2 SQIVND (reference sequence).

The sample holds a few counts of this clone. This sequence joins TRBV5-4 and TRBJ1-3, with D hard to call. Looked up from germline, CDR1 is SGHNT and CDR2 is YYREEE (reference sequence). Trimming removed 1 base from V and 0 bases from J, with 5 bases in between. The CDR3 spans 14 residues. DNA of the CDR3: TGTGCCAGCAGCTTGAGGAACTCTGGAAACACCATATATTTT. Translation: CASSLRNSGNTIYF.

The sample holds a few counts of this clone. The genes are TRBV7-3 and TRBJ1-1; no reliable D call. The CDR3 is 13 amino acids. Germline V gives CDR1 SGHTA, CDR2 FQGTGA. The ends were cut back, 1 base at V and 7 bases at J, with 10 bases in the middle. The CDR3 region has the DNA TGTGCCAGCAGCTTAATGGGCACAGTTGAAGCTTTCTTT. Translation: CASSLMGTVEAFF.

The chain is built from TRBV28 and TRBJ1-5; 7 bases match TRBD1. The germline gives CDR1 MDHEN, CDR2 SYDVKM. With V trimmed by 5 bases and J by 6 bases, 7 bases remained unmatched. This CDR3 comprises 14 residues. CDR3: CASSQTGSFQPQHF. The CDR3 nucleotides read TGTGCCAGCAGTCAGACAGGGTCGTTTCAGCCCCAGCATTTT.

The rearrangement links TRBV12-5 to TRBJ1-1; perhaps TRBD1 as D (5 bases). Per germline, CDR1 LGHNT and CDR2 FRNRAP. Trimming left V 8 bases short and J 1 base short, with 11 bases between. CDR3 length equals 13 residues. The CDR3 DNA reads TGTGCTAGTTCGGGGCACGGGAACACTGAAGCTTTCTTT. Translated, it gives CASSGHGNTEAFF. The variable domain in full, with the rest retrieved from reference TRBV12-5 and TRBJ1-1, is DARVTQTPRHKVTEMGQEVTMRCQPILGHNTVFWYRQTMMQGLELLAYFRNRAPLDDSGMPKDRFSAEMPDATLATLKIQPSEPRDSAVYFCASSGHGNTEAFFGQGTRLTVV.

V usage is TRBV2 and J usage is TRBJ2-3; maybe TRBD1 (5 bases). Per germline, CDR1 SNHLY and CDR2 FYNNEI. This CDR3 has 14 amino acids. V gave up 3 bases and J gave up 3 bases, with 10 bases separating them. The CDR3 nucleotides read TGTGCCAGCAGTGAGGCAGGGTATACAGATACGCAGTATTTT. It encodes CASSEAGYTDTQYF.

The rearrangement links TRBV6-2 or TRBV6-3 to TRBJ1-5; 12 nucleotides match TRBD1. The V gene's germline CDR1 is MNHEY and CDR2 SVGEGT. The CDR3 covers 17 residues. The V and J ends lost 6 bases and 7 bases, in that order; junction bases with no gene match: 13. The CDR3 DNA sequence: TGTGCCAGCAGCTCCGGGACAGGGGGCGCCTTTCGGCAGCCCCAGCATTTT. Protein: CASSSGTGGAFRQPQHF.

The CDR3 DNA is TGCGCCAGCAGCCAACCAGGGGTCCGAAACACCATATATTTT. This gives the protein CASSQPGVRNTIYF. V usage is TRBV4-1 and J usage is TRBJ1-3; tentative D call: TRBD1 (6 bases). The CDR3 is 14 amino acids. Trimming left V 2 bases short and J 5 bases short, with 10 bases between. Germline CDR1 MGHRA, CDR2 YSYEKL.

CDR3 nucleotides: TGCGCCAGCAGCTTGAGGTACGGGGGAGACTCACCCCTCCACTTT. This codes for CASSLRYGGDSPLHF. This chain joins TRBV5-1 and TRBJ1-6; TRBD1 is a possible D gene (5 bases). The CDR3 extends over 15 amino acids. CDR1 and CDR2 from the germline V gene are SGHRS and YFSETQ. Trimming took 1 base from V and 10 from J, leaving 15 bases between them.

This rearrangement joins TRBV4-1 to TRBJ2-5; 7 bases are a match to TRBD2. The CDR3 has 19 amino acids. Trimming cost V 4 bases and J 0 bases; bases outside gene matches: 17. The germline gives CDR1 MGHRA, CDR2 YSYEKL. The CDR3 DNA reads as TGCGCCAGCAGCCGGCCTTCAGGCGAGCGGGGCCCGGACCAAGAGACCCAGTACTTC. Translated, it gives CASSRPSGERGPDQETQYF.

This clone was counted only a few times. This sequence joins TRBV2 and TRBJ1-6; D is undetermined. Germline V gene lookup returns CDR1 SNHLY and CDR2 FYNNEI. V was clipped by 1 base and J by 3 bases, with 10 bases between them. CDR3 length equals 16 residues. CDR3 loop: CASSEEGYGYNSPLHF. The CDR3 nucleotides are TGTGCCAGCAGTGAAGAAGGGTATGGCTATAATTCACCCCTCCACTTT.

CDR3 sequence reads: CASGRTFNNEQFF. In nucleotides, the CDR3 is TGTGCCAGCGGCAGGACTTTTAACAATGAGCAGTTCTTC. The chain recombines TRBV28 with TRBJ2-1, with D maybe TRBD2 (5 bases). Between the trimmed V and J ends, which lost 8 bases and 5 bases, there was a span of 13 bases. This CDR3 comprises 13 residues. From germline, CDR1 is MDHEN and CDR2 SYDVKM.

The DNA of the CDR3 is TGTGCCAGCAGCCGCTTAACCTTAGGGGGGAGAAACATTCAGTACTTC. This translates into CASSRLTLGGRNIQYF. The chain combines TRBV3-1 (or the pseudogene TRBV3-2) with TRBJ2-4, with D possibly called TRBD1 or TRBD2 (6 bases each). CDR1 and CDR2 from the germline V gene are LGHDT and YNNKEL (reference sequence). This CDR3 contains 16 residues. The V end was cut by 4 bases, the J end by 6 bases, with 19 bases between.

This clone was observed a few times. Distinct nucleotide sequences in the sample also encode this CDR3. The V call is TRBV3-1 (or the pseudogene TRBV3-2), the J call TRBJ1-3; D remains ambiguous. The CDR3 is made up of 14 amino acids. Germline V gene data show CDR1 as LGHDT and CDR2 as YNNKEL (reference sequence). V lost 3 bases, J lost 0 bases, and 6 bases lay in between. CDR3 bases: TGTGCCAGCAGCCAGACGTACTCTGGAAACACCATATATTTT. Translated: CASSQTYSGNTIYF.

The rearrangement uses TRBV5-1 and TRBJ2-4, with TRBD2 identical over 13 bases. CDR1 is SGHRS, CDR2 YFSETQ, per germline. The V segment lost 4 bases and the J segment 0 bases; nucleotides outside the gene matches: 4. The CDR3 has 17 residues. The CDR3 here is CASSPGLAGVAKNIQYF. The CDR3 DNA reads TGCGCCAGCAGCCCCGGACTAGCGGGGGTAGCCAAAAACATTCAGTACTTC.

This clone was counted once. The chain employs TRBV5-6 and TRBJ1-3; no clear D. The CDR3 extends over 17 amino acids. The germline CDR1 and CDR2 sequences are SGHDT and YYEEEE. V was pared by 0 bases and J by 4 bases, with 17 bases between. CDR3 amino acids: CASSLVQLKSEGNTIYF. The CDR3 DNA reads TGTGCCAGCAGCTTGGTCCAGCTCAAAAGCGAGGGAAACACCATATATTTT.

The chain recombines TRBV11-2 with TRBJ1-2, with TRBD1 identical over 11 bases. The CDR3 loop spans 17 amino acids. The germline V gene encodes CDR1 SGHAT and CDR2 FQNNGV. V lost 4 bases, J lost 4 bases, and 11 bases stayed unmatched. CDR3 nucleotides: TGTGCCAGCAGCTCGAGGACAGGGGGCTGGGGGAGCTATGGCTACACCTTC. Its translation is CASSSRTGGWGSYGYTF.

This chain links TRBV7-9 with TRBJ2-3; possible D gene TRBD1, 6 bases. Germline V CDR1 and CDR2: SEHNR, FQNEAQ (reference sequence). The V end was cut by 0 bases, the J end by 4 bases, with 11 bases between. The CDR3 has 15 amino acids. CDR3 in amino acids: CASSLAQGWADTQYF. In DNA, the CDR3 is TGTGCCAGCAGCTTAGCACAGGGTTGGGCAGATACGCAGTATTTT.

The CDR3 region has the DNA TGTGCCAGCAGCTTTATCCCGATGGGGGACGCCAACACCGGGGAGCTGTTTTTT. This gives the protein CASSFIPMGDANTGELFF. The chain has TRBV5-6 and TRBJ2-2; D is possibly TRBD1 or TRBD2 (5 bases each). V was shortened by 2 bases and J by 2 bases, with 19 bases between the two germline ends. This CDR3 is 18 amino acids long. Germline V gives CDR1 SGHDT, CDR2 YYEEEE.